The rows below give T cell receptor beta chains drawn from one sample of a study of beta chain features in type 1 diabetes. Data came from immunoSEQ multiplex PCR; TCRdb stores just in-frame clones and leaves some out. The table records some 410,000 clones, roughly 13% of them present only once. The sample consisted of naive CD4+ T cells from blood. These TCRs come from a man aged 25-45 years in good health. The CDR3 runs from the conserved cysteine through the conserved F or W. The D gene is left open where the match is weak. Clone size is given for some rows only: seen once, a few or many times, or a class if the clone is expanded.

J gene | V gene | D gene | clone size | CDR3 protein | CDR3 DNA
TRBJ2-1 | TRBV4-2 | TRBD2 | few | CASSQTSGRTYNEQFF | TGTGCCAGCAGCCAGACTAGCGGGAGGACTTACAATGAGCAGTTCTTC
TRBJ1-6 | TRBV2 | . | . | CASSELRGNSPLHF | TGTGCCAGCAGTGAATTGAGGGGGAATTCACCCCTCCACTTT
TRBJ2-2 | TRBV10-3 | TRBD2 | few | CAISGEGNTGELFF | TGTGCCATCAGTGGGGAGGGGAACACCGGGGAGCTGTTTTTT
TRBJ2-3 | TRBV13 | TRBD2 | . | CASSLEGLAGDDTQYF | TGTGCCAGCAGCTTAGAGGGACTAGCGGGGGATGATACGCAGTATTTT
TRBJ1-4 | TRBV18 | TRBD1 | . | CASSPQGARANEKLFF | TGTGCCAGCTCACCACAGGGGGCGCGAGCTAATGAAAAACTGTTTTTT
TRBJ2-6 | TRBV30 | TRBD1 | few | CAWIRDRGSSGANVLTF | TGTGCCTGGATTAGGGACAGGGGAAGTTCTGGGGCCAACGTCCTGACTTTC
TRBJ2-1 | TRBV18 | . | few | CASSPSTNSYNEQFF | TGTGCCAGCTCACCCAGCACAAATTCGTACAATGAGCAGTTCTTC
TRBJ2-1 | TRBV29-1 | TRBD2 | . | CSGATSGGRNEQFF | TGCAGCGGTGCGACTAGCGGGGGGAGGAATGAGCAGTTCTTC
TRBJ1-2 | TRBV7-9 | . | few | CASSLQGNYGYTF | TGTGCCAGCAGCTTACAGGGCAACTATGGCTACACCTTC
TRBJ2-6 | TRBV25-1 | TRBD1 | few | CASSEYRGPGANVLTF | TGTGCCAGCAGTGAATATAGGGGGCCTGGGGCCAACGTCCTGACTTTC
TRBJ2-5 | TRBV7-9 | . | few | CASSPETPAETQYF | TGTGCCAGCAGCCCCGAAACCCCCGCAGAGACCCAGTACTTC
TRBJ2-7 | TRBV5-1 | . | few | CASSLVGIYEQYF | TGCGCCAGCAGCTTGGTGGGGATCTACGAGCAGTACTTC
TRBJ1-1 | TRBV4-3 | . | . | CASSQDSFMNTEAFF | TGCGCCAGCAGCCAAGATAGCTTCATGAACACTGAAGCTTTCTTT
TRBJ2-5 | TRBV7-3 | . | . | CASSSGSGETQYF | TGTGCCAGCAGCTCAGGATCGGGTGAGACCCAGTACTTC
TRBJ2-7 | TRBV9 | . | . | CASSGALIGEQYF | TGTGCCAGCAGCGGCGCCTTGATAGGCGAGCAGTACTTC
TRBJ1-1 | TRBV4-1 | . | . | CASSQQGLNTEAFF | TGCGCCAGCAGCCAACAGGGATTGAACACTGAAGCTTTCTTT
TRBJ1-2 | TRBV7-2 | . | few | CASSLGDNAYGYTF | TGTGCCAGCAGCTTGGGGGACAACGCCTATGGCTACACCTTC
TRBJ1-1 | TRBV30 | . | few | CAWDGGPSEAFF | TGTGCCTGGGATGGGGGCCCCAGCGAGGCTTTCTTT
TRBJ2-2 | TRBV21-1 | . | . | CASSKGNGELFF | TGTGCCAGCAGCAAAGGGAACGGGGAGCTGTTTTTT
TRBJ2-3 | TRBV5-6 | . | . | CASSLAALDTQYF | TGTGCCAGCAGCTTGGCGGCCCTCGATACGCAGTATTTT
TRBJ2-1 | TRBV5-4 | . | . | CASSLSQSSYNEQFF | TGTGCCAGCAGCTTGTCCCAGAGCTCCTACAATGAGCAGTTCTTC
TRBJ2-1 | TRBV5-6 | . | . | CASSLAGFTEQFF | TGTGCCAGCAGCTTGGCCGGGTTCACTGAGCAGTTCTTC
TRBJ1-2 | TRBV5-6 | . | . | CASSPVLGGYTF | TGTGCCAGCAGCCCAGTTTTAGGCGGCTACACCTTC
TRBJ2-3 | TRBV2 | TRBD2 | . | CASSDGTTLGTDTQYF | TGTGCCAGCAGTGATGGGACTACCCTTGGCACAGATACGCAGTATTTT
TRBJ1-2 | TRBV19 | TRBD1 | . | CASSGTGEGYTF | TGTGCCAGTAGTGGGACAGGGGAAGGCTACACCTTC
TRBJ1-1 | TRBV5-4 | TRBD1 | few | CASSAATGVNTEAFF | TGTGCCAGCAGCGCCGCTACAGGGGTGAACACTGAAGCTTTCTTT
TRBJ2-6 | TRBV29-1 | . | . | CSVPLGGANVLTF | TGCAGTGTTCCCTTAGGCGGGGCCAACGTCCTGACTTTC
TRBJ2-3 | TRBV7-8 | . | . | CASSSYRGRTDTQYF | TGTGCCAGCAGCAGCTATCGGGGGCGCACAGATACGCAGTATTTT
TRBJ1-1 | TRBV13 | TRBD1 | few | CASSLGGWGQGMNTEAFF | TGTGCCAGCAGCTTAGGTGGTTGGGGACAGGGAATGAACACTGAAGCTTTCTTT
TRBJ1-5 | TRBV30 | . | . | CAWSEGTHQPQHF | TGTGCCTGGAGTGAAGGGACCCATCAGCCCCAGCATTTT
TRBJ2-5 | TRBV4-3 | TRBD2 | few | CASSQVLAGGKETQYF | TGCGCCAGCAGCCAAGTTTTAGCGGGAGGAAAAGAGACCCAGTACTTC
TRBJ2-3 | TRBV6-5 | . | . | CASIRGDTQYF | TGTGCCAGCATTCGCGGTGATACGCAGTATTTT
TRBJ1-1 | TRBV20-1 | . | . | CSAFGGTEAFF | TGCAGTGCTTTCGGTGGCACTGAAGCTTTCTTT
TRBJ1-1 | TRBV19 | TRBD1 | . | CASKGQSKVGTEAFF | TGTGCCAGTAAGGGACAGTCTAAAGTGGGCACTGAAGCTTTCTTT
TRBJ1-6 | TRBV4-3 | . | few | CASSQGDRLNSPLHF | TGCGCCAGCAGCCAAGGTGACAGGCTCAATTCACCCCTCCACTTT
TRBJ1-1 | TRBV30 | TRBD1 | few | CAWSVGTGNTEAFF | TGTGCCTGGAGTGTAGGGACAGGGAACACTGAAGCTTTCTTT
TRBJ1-1 | TRBV5-1 | . | . | CASSFNSRGVNTEAFF | TGCGCCAGCAGCTTTAACAGTAGGGGGGTTAACACTGAAGCTTTCTTT
TRBJ2-3 | TRBV4-2 | TRBD1 | . | CASSQEVTGTGDTQYF | TGTGCCAGCAGCCAAGAAGTGACGGGGACAGGAGATACGCAGTATTTT
TRBJ1-2 | TRBV29-1 | . | . | CSVDRGANYGYTF | TGCAGCGTTGACAGGGGAGCTAACTATGGCTACACCTTC
TRBJ2-1 | TRBV30 | . | . | CAWKVSGPQPYNEQFF | TGTGCCTGGAAAGTGAGCGGGCCCCAGCCCTACAATGAGCAGTTCTTC
TRBJ2-1 | TRBV29-1 | TRBD2 | . | CSVRSFGTSGMGNEQFF | TGCAGCGTTCGATCATTCGGGACTAGCGGAATGGGAAATGAGCAGTTCTTC
TRBJ2-3 | TRBV4-1 | . | . | CASSQGRPRGTDTQYF | TGCGCCAGCAGCCAAGGGCGCCCCCGCGGGACCGATACGCAGTATTTT
TRBJ2-1 | TRBV25-1 | TRBD1 | few | CASSETGALYNEQFF | TGTGCCAGCAGTGAGACAGGGGCGCTTTACAATGAGCAGTTCTTC
TRBJ2-2 | TRBV5-4 | TRBD1 | . | CASRGTVNTGELFF | TGTGCCAGCAGGGGGACAGTGAACACCGGGGAGCTGTTTTTT
TRBJ1-2 | TRBV7-9 | . | few | CASSTQNYGYTF | TGTGCCAGCAGCACACAGAACTATGGCTACACCTTC
TRBJ2-3 | TRBV29-1 | . | few | CSAYTGVPYTQYF | TGCAGCGCATACACCGGCGTCCCCTATACGCAGTATTTT
TRBJ2-1 | TRBV4-3 | TRBD2 | few | CASSHRGSGSSYNEQFF | TGCGCCAGCAGCCACAGGGGTAGCGGGAGCTCCTACAATGAGCAGTTCTTC
TRBJ2-3 | TRBV7-9 | TRBD2 | . | CASSRTSGLSGHTDTQYF | TGTGCCAGCAGCAGGACTAGCGGGCTGTCGGGACACACAGATACGCAGTATTTT
TRBJ2-7 | TRBV7-2 | . | . | CASSPSFSKGNSPYEQYF | TGTGCCAGCAGCCCGTCTTTTAGTAAGGGAAACTCTCCATACGAGCAGTACTTC
TRBJ2-5 | TRBV14 | . | . | CASSPKAWSEETQYF | TGTGCCAGCAGCCCTAAGGCGTGGTCCGAAGAGACCCAGTACTTC
TRBJ2-7 | TRBV5-1 | . | . | CASSLDGPGYEQYF | TGCGCCAGCAGCTTAGACGGGCCGGGGTACGAGCAGTACTTC